This T cell receptor (beta chain) was sequenced during a study of spatial heterogeneity in lung cancer. Overall study context: Detection of beta-chain sequences consistently exceeded that of alpha-chain sequences.

This clonotype has only a few counts. The antigen remains unidentified. Stated time point: sample taken at primary tumor resection. The input material, whole RNA from tumor, nontumor lung or frozen PBMC, was sequenced unsorted. The donor group consisted of approximately 77 patients who had untreated, early-stage non-small cell lung cancer. Germline CDR1 and CDR2: SGHVS and FNYEAQ. V dropped 4 bases and J dropped 14 bases, with 15 bases sitting between them. There are 12 residues in the CDR3. Findings of the study overall: Ubiquitous expanded tumor TCRs were observed in blood more at resection than follow-up.

TCR cDNA molecules each carried a unique molecular identifier. TCRdb re-called the 5' RACE reads with MiXCR, one entry per CDR3 protein. The sample includes about 36,000 distinct CDR3 sequences, roughly 5.5% of them seen just once. The chain recombines TRBV7-6 with TRBJ2-1; possible D gene TRBD1, 5 bases. The sample consisted of PBMCs, taken at surgery. This clonotype was sampled from a female donor with early-stage non-small cell lung cancer. This CDR3 reads CASSSQAPSKFF. The CDR3 DNA sequence: TGTGCCAGCAGCTCACAGGCACCAAGCAAGTTCTTC. The complete variable domain, with remaining parts taken from reference TRBV7-6 and TRBJ2-1, reads GAGVSQSPRYKVTKRGQDVALRCDPISGHVSLYWYRQALGQGPEFLTYFNYEAQQDKSGLPNDRFSAERPEGSISTLTIQRTEQRDSAMYRCASSSQAPSKFFGPGTRLTVL.